The rows below give T cell receptor beta chains drawn from one sample of a study of blood T cell repertoires in COVID-19. Clones were sequenced by immunoSEQ multiplex PCR, and TCRdb holds only the in-frame ones, with some missing. In the table there are 95,000 to 100,000 clones, roughly nine tenths of which are singletons. Sequences were obtained from peripheral blood. Source of these receptors: a middle-aged man with acute or convalescent COVID-19. CDR3s include the opening cysteine and the closing phenylalanine or tryptophan. The order of the fields is D gene, J gene, clone size, V gene, CDR3 protein, CDR3 DNA. The D gene is left open where the match is weak. Rows may omit the clone size; those that give it use once, few, many or a size class.

D gene: NA
J gene: TRBJ1-1
clone size: NA
V gene: TRBV13
CDR3 protein: CASSLKPNTEAFF
CDR3 DNA: TGTGCCAGCAGCTTAAAGCCTAACACTGAAGCTTTCTTT

D gene: TRBD1
J gene: TRBJ1-1
clone size: NA
V gene: TRBV27
CDR3 protein: CASSPRDRGGPEAFF
CDR3 DNA: TGTGCCAGCAGTCCAAGGGACAGGGGCGGGCCTGAAGCTTTCTTT

D gene: TRBD1
J gene: TRBJ1-6
clone size: NA
V gene: TRBV2
CDR3 protein: CASRGQEGWNSPLHF
CDR3 DNA: TGTGCCAGCAGAGGACAGGAAGGGTGGAATTCACCCCTCCACTTT

D gene: TRBD1
J gene: TRBJ1-2
clone size: NA
V gene: TRBV28
CDR3 protein: CASSLSRGTGSYGYTF
CDR3 DNA: TGTGCCAGCAGTTTATCCCGCGGGACAGGGAGCTATGGCTACACCTTC

D gene: TRBD2
J gene: TRBJ2-3
clone size: NA
V gene: TRBV3-1/TRBV3-2
CDR3 protein: CASSQLLAGGLVSTDTQYF
CDR3 DNA: TGTGCCAGCAGCCAATTACTAGCGGGGGGACTGGTTAGCACAGATACGCAGTATTTT

D gene: NA
J gene: TRBJ2-1
clone size: NA
V gene: TRBV5-4
CDR3 protein: CASSPRTSGPTMSSSSGRFF
CDR3 DNA: NA

D gene: TRBD1
J gene: TRBJ2-7
clone size: NA
V gene: TRBV4-2
CDR3 protein: CASSQEGTGGYEQYF
CDR3 DNA: TGTGCCAGCAGCCAAGAGGGGACAGGGGGTTACGAGCAGTACTTC

D gene: NA
J gene: TRBJ2-5
clone size: NA
V gene: TRBV28
CDR3 protein: CASRTYRAGETQYF
CDR3 DNA: TGTGCCAGCAGGACGTACAGGGCCGGAGAGACCCAGTACTTC

D gene: TRBD1
J gene: TRBJ1-2
clone size: NA
V gene: TRBV15
CDR3 protein: CATSADREYYGYTF
CDR3 DNA: TGTGCCACCAGCGCGGACAGGGAATACTATGGCTACACCTTC

D gene: NA
J gene: TRBJ1-2
clone size: NA
V gene: TRBV29-1
CDR3 protein: CSVEFGDNGYTF
CDR3 DNA: TGCAGCGTTGAATTTGGAGATAATGGCTACACCTTC

D gene: NA
J gene: TRBJ1-1
clone size: NA
V gene: TRBV5-1
CDR3 protein: CASSVREISNTEAFF
CDR3 DNA: TGCGCCAGCAGCGTCCGGGAGATTTCGAACACTGAAGCTTTCTTT

D gene: NA
J gene: TRBJ2-7
clone size: once
V gene: TRBV5-6
CDR3 protein: CASSLGGRTYEQYF
CDR3 DNA: TGTGCCAGCAGCTTGGGGGGCCGTACCTACGAGCAGTACTTC

D gene: TRBD2
J gene: TRBJ2-1
clone size: NA
V gene: TRBV5-4
CDR3 protein: CASSIGLAANGDEQFF
CDR3 DNA: TGTGCCAGCAGCATCGGACTAGCGGCGAATGGGGATGAGCAGTTCTTC

D gene: TRBD1
J gene: TRBJ2-7
clone size: NA
V gene: TRBV9
CDR3 protein: CASSVGTALSYEQYF
CDR3 DNA: TGTGCCAGCAGCGTCGGGACAGCTCTTTCCTACGAGCAGTACTTC

D gene: TRBD1
J gene: TRBJ2-7
clone size: NA
V gene: TRBV7-2
CDR3 protein: CASSFPGTASYEQYF
CDR3 DNA: TGTGCCAGCAGCTTTCCCGGGACAGCTTCCTACGAGCAGTACTTC

D gene: NA
J gene: TRBJ2-1
clone size: NA
V gene: TRBV2
CDR3 protein: CASSEGGNEQFF
CDR3 DNA: TGTGCCAGCAGTGAAGGAGGGAATGAGCAGTTCTTC

D gene: TRBD2
J gene: TRBJ2-3
clone size: NA
V gene: TRBV2
CDR3 protein: CASSYSGAGDTQYF
CDR3 DNA: TGTGCCAGCAGCTATAGCGGGGCGGGAGATACGCAGTATTTT

D gene: NA
J gene: TRBJ1-2
clone size: NA
V gene: TRBV5-8
CDR3 protein: CASSFQRGASDGYTF
CDR3 DNA: TGTGCCAGCAGCTTTCAACGGGGGGCCTCTGATGGCTACACCTTC

D gene: TRBD2
J gene: TRBJ2-7
clone size: once
V gene: TRBV10-3
CDR3 protein: CAISEPAGERIEQYF
CDR3 DNA: TGTGCCATCAGCGAACCAGCGGGAGAGCGTATCGAGCAGTACTTC

D gene: TRBD1
J gene: TRBJ2-2
clone size: NA
V gene: TRBV19
CDR3 protein: CASEVGQGRTGELFF
CDR3 DNA: TGTGCCAGTGAAGTCGGACAGGGGAGGACCGGGGAGCTGTTTTTT

D gene: NA
J gene: TRBJ1-3
clone size: once
V gene: TRBV9
CDR3 protein: CASSVDAEEGGNTIYF
CDR3 DNA: TGTGCCAGCAGCGTAGATGCCGAAGAGGGAGGAAACACCATATATTTT

D gene: NA
J gene: TRBJ1-5
clone size: NA
V gene: TRBV28
CDR3 protein: CASTTGIGSNQPQHF
CDR3 DNA: TGTGCCAGCACAACAGGGATCGGGAGCAATCAGCCCCAGCATTTT

D gene: NA
J gene: TRBJ1-6
clone size: NA
V gene: TRBV7-9
CDR3 protein: CASSLVAGLHSPLHF
CDR3 DNA: TGTGCCAGCAGCTTAGTCGCAGGGCTCCATTCACCCCTCCACTTT

D gene: NA
J gene: TRBJ2-2
clone size: NA
V gene: TRBV7-8
CDR3 protein: CASSKPDRNTGELFF
CDR3 DNA: TGTGCCAGCAGCAAACCGGACAGGAACACCGGGGAGCTGTTTTTT

D gene: TRBD1
J gene: TRBJ1-4
clone size: NA
V gene: TRBV5-1
CDR3 protein: CASSSTGVLNEKLFF
CDR3 DNA: TGCGCCAGCAGCAGCACAGGGGTCCTTAATGAAAAACTGTTTTTT

D gene: TRBD1
J gene: TRBJ1-5
clone size: NA
V gene: TRBV7-9
CDR3 protein: CASSIGTGRGSDDQPQHF
CDR3 DNA: TGTGCCAGCAGCATCGGGACAGGGAGGGGGAGTGATGATCAGCCCCAGCATTTT

D gene: TRBD1
J gene: TRBJ1-5
clone size: NA
V gene: TRBV2
CDR3 protein: CASSLTPDRGNQPQHF
CDR3 DNA: TGTGCCAGCAGTCTTACCCCGGACAGGGGTAATCAGCCCCAGCATTTT

D gene: NA
J gene: TRBJ2-3
clone size: NA
V gene: TRBV30
CDR3 protein: CAWSALGRGGPDTQYF
CDR3 DNA: TGTGCCTGGAGTGCTTTAGGAAGGGGGGGGCCAGATACGCAGTATTTT

D gene: NA
J gene: TRBJ2-2
clone size: NA
V gene: TRBV7-9
CDR3 protein: CASSPAGINTGELFF
CDR3 DNA: TGTGCCAGCAGCCCGGCAGGGATTAACACCGGGGAGCTGTTTTTT

D gene: TRBD1
J gene: TRBJ1-1
clone size: NA
V gene: TRBV7-6
CDR3 protein: CASSHRQGAPNTEAFF
CDR3 DNA: TGTGCCAGCAGCCATCGACAGGGGGCACCGAACACTGAAGCTTTCTTT

D gene: NA
J gene: TRBJ1-5
clone size: NA
V gene: TRBV19
CDR3 protein: CASSPGHEEPQHF
CDR3 DNA: TGTGCCAGTAGCCCGGGACATGAGGAGCCCCAGCATTTT

D gene: TRBD1
J gene: TRBJ1-1
clone size: NA
V gene: TRBV28
CDR3 protein: CASRKQGDSNTEAFF
CDR3 DNA: TGTGCCAGCAGGAAACAGGGGGATTCGAACACTGAAGCTTTCTTT

D gene: TRBD1
J gene: TRBJ1-2
clone size: NA
V gene: TRBV11-2
CDR3 protein: CASRLRDRNGYTF
CDR3 DNA: TGTGCCAGCAGACTCCGGGACAGGAATGGCTACACCTTC

D gene: TRBD1
J gene: TRBJ1-1
clone size: NA
V gene: TRBV6-5
CDR3 protein: CASRATGVTEAFF
CDR3 DNA: TGTGCCAGCAGGGCAACAGGGGTCACTGAAGCTTTCTTT

D gene: NA
J gene: TRBJ2-3
clone size: NA
V gene: TRBV9
CDR3 protein: CASSSTGWGADTQYF
CDR3 DNA: TGTGCCAGCAGTTCTACAGGGTGGGGCGCAGATACGCAGTATTTT

D gene: NA
J gene: TRBJ1-2
clone size: NA
V gene: TRBV19
CDR3 protein: CASRTNALGLNYGYTF
CDR3 DNA: TGTGCCAGTAGAACTAACGCCTTAGGACTCAACTATGGCTACACCTTC

D gene: NA
J gene: TRBJ2-5
clone size: NA
V gene: TRBV3-1/TRBV3-2
CDR3 protein: CASSHAPGGGGALGETQYF
CDR3 DNA: TGTGCCAGCAGCCACGCCCCAGGAGGCGGGGGCGCGCTTGGGGAGACCCAGTACTTC

D gene: TRBD2
J gene: TRBJ2-3
clone size: NA
V gene: TRBV29-1
CDR3 protein: CSVEGSTSGVTSTDTQYF
CDR3 DNA: TGCAGCGTTGAAGGTTCGACTAGCGGGGTTACTAGCACAGATACGCAGTATTTT

D gene: TRBD1
J gene: TRBJ1-6
clone size: NA
V gene: TRBV27
CDR3 protein: CASSWTGGNSPLHF
CDR3 DNA: TGTGCCAGCAGTTGGACAGGGGGTAATTCACCCCTCCACTTT

D gene: TRBD1
J gene: TRBJ1-2
clone size: NA
V gene: TRBV15
CDR3 protein: CATSRDPGGGGDYGYTF
CDR3 DNA: TGTGCCACCAGCAGAGATCCCGGCGGAGGGGGCGACTATGGCTACACCTTC

D gene: TRBD2
J gene: TRBJ2-1
clone size: NA
V gene: TRBV4-2
CDR3 protein: CASSQEPAGGLYNEQFF
CDR3 DNA: TGTGCCAGCAGCCAAGAACCAGCGGGGGGGCTCTACAATGAGCAGTTCTTC

D gene: NA
J gene: TRBJ2-2
clone size: NA
V gene: TRBV5-1
CDR3 protein: CASSLFGDTTGELFF
CDR3 DNA: TGCGCCAGCAGCTTATTCGGGGACACCACCGGGGAGCTGTTTTTT

D gene: TRBD1
J gene: TRBJ1-6
clone size: NA
V gene: TRBV5-4
CDR3 protein: CASSGDRRLVSPLHF
CDR3 DNA: TGTGCCAGCAGCGGGGACAGACGATTGGTTTCACCCCTCCACTTT

D gene: NA
J gene: TRBJ1-6
clone size: NA
V gene: TRBV11-1
CDR3 protein: CASSQRAGLSPLHF
CDR3 DNA: TGTGCCAGCAGCCAACGGGCCGGACTGTCACCCCTCCACTTT

D gene: TRBD1
J gene: TRBJ2-5
clone size: NA
V gene: TRBV28
CDR3 protein: CASSPWTGRETQYF
CDR3 DNA: TGTGCCAGCAGTCCGTGGACAGGGAGGGAGACCCAGTACTTC

D gene: TRBD1
J gene: TRBJ2-7
clone size: NA
V gene: TRBV10-3
CDR3 protein: CAISESLGQGDPTPYF
CDR3 DNA: TGTGCCATCAGTGAGTCGTTGGGACAGGGAGACCCTACCCCGTACTTC

D gene: TRBD1
J gene: TRBJ1-6
clone size: many
V gene: TRBV4-3
CDR3 protein: CASSQEWDSSYNSPLHF
CDR3 DNA: TGCGCCAGCAGCCAAGAATGGGACAGCTCCTATAATTCACCCCTCCACTTT

D gene: TRBD1
J gene: TRBJ1-6
clone size: once
V gene: TRBV9
CDR3 protein: CASSVGQGGNSPLHF
CDR3 DNA: TGTGCCAGCAGCGTGGGACAGGGGGGAAATTCACCCCTCCACTTT

D gene: NA
J gene: TRBJ2-1
clone size: NA
V gene: TRBV5-8
CDR3 protein: CASSIGTSSYNEQFF
CDR3 DNA: TGTGCCAGCAGCATAGGGACTTCGTCCTACAATGAGCAGTTCTTC

D gene: TRBD2
J gene: TRBJ2-1
clone size: NA
V gene: TRBV6-5
CDR3 protein: CASTRSSGGAEQFF
CDR3 DNA: TGTGCCAGCACAAGGTCTAGCGGGGGAGCTGAGCAGTTCTTC

D gene: NA
J gene: TRBJ1-1
clone size: NA
V gene: TRBV18
CDR3 protein: CASSPLGRGTEAFF
CDR3 DNA: TGTGCCAGCTCACCACTGGGGCGCGGCACTGAAGCTTTCTTT

D gene: TRBD1
J gene: TRBJ2-7
clone size: NA
V gene: TRBV7-6
CDR3 protein: CASSSPGQLEQYF
CDR3 DNA: TGTGCCAGCAGCTCACCGGGACAGTTAGAGCAGTACTTC

D gene: TRBD1
J gene: TRBJ2-7
clone size: few
V gene: TRBV7-9
CDR3 protein: CASSNRDRGSYEQYF
CDR3 DNA: TGTGCCAGCAGCAACCGGGACAGGGGCTCCTACGAGCAGTACTTC

D gene: NA
J gene: TRBJ2-2
clone size: once
V gene: TRBV24-1
CDR3 protein: CATSDSSTGAGELFF
CDR3 DNA: TGTGCCACCAGTGATTCCTCTACAGGCGCCGGGGAGCTGTTTTTT

D gene: NA
J gene: TRBJ2-3
clone size: NA
V gene: TRBV3-1/TRBV3-2
CDR3 protein: CASSRGGLPDTQYF
CDR3 DNA: TGTGCCAGCAGCCGGGGGGGGCTCCCAGATACGCAGTATTTT